The 9 T cell receptor beta chains below come from one sample, sequenced in a study of T cells of healthy individuals. TCRdb recomputed calls from the 5' RACE reads with MiXCR, one row per CDR3 protein. This table holds about 53,000 distinct CDR3 sequences, around 15% found once. The source of these receptors is a human donor in good health.

V gene TRBV7-9 combines with J gene TRBJ2-7; a weak D match, TRBD2 (6 bases). The germline gives CDR1 SEHNR, CDR2 FQNEAQ (reference sequence). V was cut by 2 bases and J by 0 bases, with 8 bases left in between. CDR3 size: 14 residues. Here the CDR3 reads CASSLMTSSYEQYF. CDR3 coding DNA: TGTGCCAGCAGCTTAATGACTAGCTCCTACGAGCAGTACTTC.

The chain couples TRBV5-6 to TRBJ2-3; weak D call: TRBD1 (6 bases). CDR1 is SGHDT and CDR2 is YYEEEE in the germline V gene. This CDR3 comprises 16 residues. V was clipped by 3 bases and J by 2 bases, with 16 bases between them. CDR3 loop: CASSSPPQGFTDTQYF. The CDR3 DNA reads TGTGCCAGCAGCTCACCCCCCCAGGGGTTCACAGATACGCAGTATTTT.

This clonotype was found a few times. The chain has TRBV7-6 and TRBJ2-7; TRBD1 matches 9 bases. CDR3 length: 15 amino acids. Trimming took 8 bases from V and 4 from J; bases not matched to a gene: 12. CDR1 and CDR2 from the germline V gene are SGHVS and FNYEAQ. The CDR3: CASLRATGGIYEQYF. Written as DNA, the CDR3 is TGTGCCAGCCTGCGCGCGACAGGGGGAATATACGAGCAGTACTTC. Full variable domain (rest looked up from reference TRBV7-6 and TRBJ2-7): GAGVSQSPRYKVTKRGQDVALRCDPISGHVSLYWYRQALGQGPEFLTYFNYEAQQDKSGLPNDRFSAERPEGSISTLTIQRTEQRDSAMYRCASLRATGGIYEQYFGPGTRLTVT.

This clonotype showed up many times. In DNA form, the CDR3 reads TGCGCCAGCAGCTTGTGGGGTTCGGCCGCCGGGGAGCTGTTTTTT. Its translation: CASSLWGSAAGELFF. The V gene is TRBV5-1, the J gene TRBJ2-2; D unclear. The V end was cut by 1 base, the J end by 6 bases, with 13 bases between. The length of the CDR3 is 15 residues. Germline CDR1 and CDR2: SGHRS and YFSETQ.

This clonotype has a handful of counts. The chain uses TRBV2 and TRBJ1-1; TRBD1 might be the D (6 bases). The CDR3 covers 16 residues. The germline CDR1 and CDR2 sequences are SNHLY and FYNNEI. V shed 3 bases and J shed 0 bases, with 14 bases lying between them. The chain's CDR3 is CASSDLDRSMNTEAFF. The CDR3 DNA sequence: TGTGCCAGCAGTGATCTAGACAGGTCAATGAACACTGAAGCTTTCTTT.

This clonotype was counted at least ten times. The genes are TRBV29-1 and TRBJ2-7, with TRBD2 matching over 12 bases. V lost 8 bases and J lost 2; bases outside the gene matches: 10. The CDR3 length is 15 residues. Germline V gene lookup returns CDR1 SQVTM and CDR2 ANQGSEA. The CDR3 is CSLGTSGPAPYEQYF. DNA of the CDR3: TGCAGCCTAGGGACTAGCGGGCCTGCCCCCTACGAGCAGTACTTC.

This clonotype was observed a handful of times. The rearrangement links TRBV2 to TRBJ1-6, with TRBD1 matching over 10 bases. Looked up from germline, CDR1 is SNHLY and CDR2 is FYNNEI. The V segment lost 6 bases and the J segment 10 bases; nucleotides outside the gene matches: 9. The CDR3 runs 15 residues. CDR3 sequence (DNA): TGTGCCAGCAGGAAAGCGACAGGGGGCTACTCACCCCTCCACTTT. Amino acids: CASRKATGGYSPLHF.

The V call is TRBV20-1, the J call TRBJ2-7, with 11 bases lining up with TRBD1. Trimming took 6 bases from V and 6 from J; bases not matched to a gene: 4. Germline assignment: CDR1 DFQATT and CDR2 SNEGSKA (reference sequence). The CDR3 has 12 amino acids. CDR3 in amino acids: CSAPGQGVEQYF. In DNA, the CDR3 is TGCAGTGCCCCGGGACAGGGGGTCGAGCAGTACTTC.

Only a few counts were recorded for this clonotype. The chain is built from TRBV12-3 or TRBV12-4 and TRBJ2-7, with 11 nucleotides matching TRBD1. V was clipped by 5 bases and J by 5 bases; unmatched bases: 5. This CDR3 contains 14 residues. The CDR3 spells CASSLDRGPHEQYF. CDR3 in DNA: TGTGCCAGCAGTCTGGACAGGGGGCCGCACGAGCAGTACTTC.